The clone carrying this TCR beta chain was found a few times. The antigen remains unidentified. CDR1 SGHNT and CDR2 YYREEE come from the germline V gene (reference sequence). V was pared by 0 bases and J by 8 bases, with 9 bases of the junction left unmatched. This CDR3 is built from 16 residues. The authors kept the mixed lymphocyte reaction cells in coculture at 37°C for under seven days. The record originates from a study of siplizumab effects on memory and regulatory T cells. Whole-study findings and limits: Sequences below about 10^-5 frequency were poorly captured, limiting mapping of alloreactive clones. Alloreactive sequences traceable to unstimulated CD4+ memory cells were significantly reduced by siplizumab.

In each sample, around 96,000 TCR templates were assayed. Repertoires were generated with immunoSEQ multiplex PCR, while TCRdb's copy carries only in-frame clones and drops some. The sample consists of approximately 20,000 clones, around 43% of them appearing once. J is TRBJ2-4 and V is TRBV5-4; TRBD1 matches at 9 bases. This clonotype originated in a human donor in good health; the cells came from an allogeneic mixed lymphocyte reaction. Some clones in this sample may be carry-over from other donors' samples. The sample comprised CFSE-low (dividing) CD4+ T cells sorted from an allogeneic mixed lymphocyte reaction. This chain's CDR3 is CASSLALGTGNDIQYF. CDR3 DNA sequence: TGTGCCAGCAGCTTGGCCCTGGGGACAGGGAACGACATTCAGTACTTC.